Below, 29 T cell receptor beta chains from the same sample are listed, as sequenced in a study of blood T cell repertoires in COVID-19. The table came from immunoSEQ multiplex PCR; TCRdb's copy has only in-frame clones and leaves some out. The sample lists fewer than 110,000 clones, around nine tenths occurring once. Material for sequencing was peripheral blood. Every receptor here comes from a young woman with acute or convalescent COVID-19.

This rearrangement joins TRBV27 to TRBJ2-6; D is unresolved. Trimming stripped 3 bases from V and 0 bases from J, with 3 bases between. The CDR3 spans 14 residues. The V gene's germline CDR1 is MNHEY and CDR2 SMNVEV (reference sequence). The chain's CDR3 is CASSFSSGANVLTF. As DNA, the CDR3 is TGTGCCAGCAGTTTCAGCTCTGGGGCCAACGTCCTGACTTTC.

This clone was recorded only once. The chain is built from TRBV6-5 and TRBJ2-2; D is unresolved. Between the trimmed V and J ends, which lost 7 bases and 3 bases, there was a span of 6 bases. Germline CDR1 reads MNHEY; CDR2 reads SVGAGI. The CDR3 sequence is 12 residues long. CDR3 loop: CASISDTGELFF. CDR3 sequence (DNA): TGTGCCAGCATCAGTGACACCGGGGAGCTGTTTTTT.

The chain links TRBV10-2 to TRBJ1-6; 9 nucleotides match TRBD1. From germline, CDR1 is WSHSY and CDR2 SAAADI. The trim removed 6 bases at V and 5 bases at J, leaving 5 bases unmatched. The CDR3 has 15 residues. CDR3 coding DNA: TGCGCCAGCAGAAAGGGACAGGGACATAATTCACCCCTCCACTTT. Translated: CASRKGQGHNSPLHF.

This sequence joins TRBV6-5 and TRBJ1-6, with a possible D match to TRBD1 (5 bases). CDR3 length: 15 residues. The V gene lost 0 bases and the J gene lost 6 bases, with 9 bases spanning the gap. Germline V gene data show CDR1 as MNHEY and CDR2 as SVGAGI. In DNA form, the CDR3 reads TGTGCCAGCAGTTACTCTCCCAGGGTTAATTCACCCCTCCACTTT. Protein: CASSYSPRVNSPLHF.

The rearrangement joins TRBV2 to TRBJ1-1, with a possible D match to TRBD1 (6 bases). V was shortened by 7 bases and J by 0 bases, with 9 bases between the two germline ends. This CDR3 region has 13 residues. Germline V gene lookup returns CDR1 SNHLY and CDR2 FYNNEI. The chain's CDR3 is CASMSGVNTEAFF. The CDR3 region has the DNA TGTGCCAGCATGTCAGGGGTGAACACTGAAGCTTTCTTT.

This clone was seen a handful of times. This sequence joins TRBV4-2 and TRBJ1-3; the match to TRBD1 covers 9 bases. V was clipped by 4 bases and J by 4 bases; unmatched bases: 11. The CDR3 is made up of 17 amino acids. CDR1 and CDR2 from the germline V gene are LGHNA and YNFKEQ. CDR3 amino acids: CASSPGQGDLAGNTIYF. The CDR3 region has the DNA TGTGCCAGCAGCCCGGGACAGGGTGATTTAGCCGGAAACACCATATATTTT.

The J gene is TRBJ2-1, the V gene TRBV5-5, with a weak D call TRBD2 (5 bases). The CDR3 runs to 15 residues. CDR1 is SGHKS, CDR2 YYEKEE, per germline (reference sequence). Trimming took 0 bases from V and 8 from J, leaving 15 bases between them. The DNA for the CDR3 is TGTGCCAGCAGCTTGGCTATTACTAGTTCAGATGAGCAGTTCTTC. Protein: CASSLAITSSDEQFF.

The V call is TRBV9, the J call TRBJ2-7; D gene ambiguous. The V gene lost 3 bases and the J gene lost 3 bases, with 10 bases spanning the gap. The CDR3 loop spans 13 amino acids. The germline CDR1 and CDR2 sequences are SGDLS and YYNGEE. CDR3 sequence: CASSAFGSYEQYF. CDR3 DNA sequence: TGTGCCAGCAGCGCCTTTGGCAGCTACGAGCAGTACTTC.

The rearrangement uses TRBV5-1 and TRBJ2-5; maybe TRBD2 (6 bases). Trimming left V 10 bases short and J 2 bases short, with 12 bases between. The CDR3 extends over 12 amino acids. Germline values: CDR1 SGHRS, CDR2 YFSETQ. The DNA for the CDR3 is TGCGCCTCCAGGGACTCTCAAGAGACCCAGTACTTC. This codes for CASRDSQETQYF. The full variable domain, with the rest looked up from reference TRBV5-1 and TRBJ2-5, is KAGVTQTPRYLIKTRGQQVTLSCSPISGHRSVSWYQQTPGQGLQFLFEYFSETQRNKGNFPGRFSGRQFSNSRSEMNVSTLELGDSALYLCASRDSQETQYFGPGTRLLVL.

The rearrangement links TRBV12-3 or TRBV12-4 to TRBJ2-5, with TRBD2 matching 7 bases. V lost 6 bases and J lost 6; bases outside the gene matches: 7. CDR3 length: 13 residues. The CDR3 DNA is TGTGCCAGCAGAGTTGTCGGGGGGAAGACCCAGTACTTC. Translated, it gives CASRVVGGKTQYF.

The genes are TRBV5-1 and TRBJ2-3; no reliable D call. V lost 6 bases, J lost 11 bases, and 31 bases lay in between. Per germline, CDR1 SGHRS and CDR2 YFSETQ. The CDR3 totals 17 residues. The CDR3 sequence is CASTASLASQSRSEQYF. The CDR3 nucleotides are TGCGCCAGCACAGCTTCGTTAGCCTCACAAAGCAGAAGTGAGCAGTATTTT.

The gene calls are TRBV4-3 and TRBJ2-6, with D possibly TRBD2 on 6 matching bases. The germline V gene has CDR1 LGHNA and CDR2 YSLEER. Trimming stripped 4 bases from V and 0 bases from J, with 13 bases between. The CDR3 runs 17 residues. The CDR3 nucleotides are TGCGCCAGCAGCCCTCGACTGGGGGGCTCTGGGGCCAACGTCCTGACTTTC. Amino acids: CASSPRLGGSGANVLTF.

The rearrangement links TRBV28 to TRBJ2-7, with D maybe TRBD2 (6 bases). V was cut by 5 bases and J by 7 bases, with 18 bases left in between. The CDR3 extends over 14 amino acids. The germline CDR1 and CDR2 sequences are MDHEN and SYDVKM. CDR3 DNA sequence: TGTGCCAGCAGTAGGTCGACGGGGGTTGGAGAGCAGTACTTC. Its translation: CASSRSTGVGEQYF.

In DNA, the CDR3 is TGTGCCAGCAGTGAACCCTGGACAGAAAACACTGAAGCTTTCTTT. Its translation: CASSEPWTENTEAFF. The chain links TRBV6-1 to TRBJ1-1, with a tentative D call TRBD1 (6 bases). The V gene's germline CDR1 is MNHNS and CDR2 SASEGT. V lost 2 bases, J lost 2 bases, and 12 bases lay in between. The CDR3 length is 15 residues.

The chain links TRBV11-3 to TRBJ2-1; D may be TRBD1 (6 bases). The CDR3 has 12 amino acids. Germline loops: CDR1 SGHNT, CDR2 YENEEA. V shed 5 bases and J shed 9 bases, with 11 bases lying between them. The DNA of the CDR3 is TGTGCCAGCAGCCGCCCGACAGGTGAGCAGTTCTTC. It yields the protein CASSRPTGEQFF.

The chain uses TRBV7-2 and TRBJ2-7; tentative D call: TRBD1 (5 bases). The CDR3 runs 15 residues. The germline V gene encodes CDR1 SGHTA and CDR2 FQGNSA. The V gene lost 0 bases and the J gene lost 3 bases, with 12 bases spanning the gap. CDR3 protein: CASSLASRELYEQYF. CDR3 bases: TGTGCCAGCAGCTTAGCCTCCAGGGAACTCTACGAGCAGTACTTC.

The chain couples TRBV11-2 to TRBJ2-4; no firm D call. The CDR3 contains 15 residues. Germline-derived CDR1 and CDR2 are SGHAT and FQNNGV. V lost 5 bases to trimming and J lost 1 base, with 12 bases between them. The CDR3 region has the DNA TGTGCCAGCAGCCCCTCGCAGAGGGCCAAAAACATTCAGTACTTC. This translates into CASSPSQRAKNIQYF.

J is TRBJ2-5 and V is TRBV7-9; perhaps TRBD1 as D (6 bases). Trimming cost V 5 bases and J 3 bases, with 13 bases left between them. The length of the CDR3 is 14 residues. Germline CDR1 reads SEHNR; CDR2 reads FQNEAQ (reference sequence). The CDR3 DNA is TGTGCCAGCAGCCCGAGAGCAGGGGAAGAGACCCAGTACTTC. Its translation: CASSPRAGEETQYF.

The chain joins TRBV10-3 to TRBJ1-5, with D possibly matching TRBD1 (5 bases). From germline, CDR1 is ENHRY and CDR2 SYGVKD. The CDR3 covers 13 residues. The chain's CDR3 is CAIGANSNQPQHF. DNA of the CDR3: TGTGCGATAGGGGCTAATAGCAATCAGCCCCAGCATTTT.

The chain has TRBV30 and TRBJ1-2, with 8 nucleotides matching TRBD1. The CDR3 has 13 residues. Germline V gene sequence: CDR1 GTSNPN, CDR2 SVGIG (reference sequence). Trimming removed 1 base from V and 4 bases from J; junction bases left unmatched: 2. CDR3 bases: TGTGCCTGGAGTGCTGACAGGGGCTATGGCTACACCTTC. This translates into CAWSADRGYGYTF.

This sequence joins TRBV19 and TRBJ2-7; perhaps TRBD2 as D (6 bases). Trimming took off 0 bases at V and 5 bases at J, with 11 bases between the two ends. Germline loops: CDR1 LNHDA, CDR2 SQIVND (reference sequence). This CDR3 spans 14 amino acids. This CDR3 reads CASSIDGGSDEQYF. CDR3 nucleotides: TGTGCCAGTAGTATAGATGGGGGGAGCGACGAGCAGTACTTC.

The chain joins TRBV7-7 to TRBJ2-5, with D possibly TRBD1 on 6 matching bases. With 5 bases removed from V and 2 bases from J, the gap between germline ends came to 12 bases. This CDR3 contains 14 residues. Germline lookup yields CDR1 SSHAT and CDR2 FNYEAQ (reference sequence). CDR3 DNA: TGTGCCAGCAGCCCCTTGGACAGTCAAGAGACCCAGTACTTC. Translation: CASSPLDSQETQYF.

The chain joins TRBV5-6 to TRBJ1-2; 7 bases line up with TRBD1. This CDR3 is built from 13 residues. Germline lookup yields CDR1 SGHDT and CDR2 YYEEEE. V was pared by 4 bases and J by 6 bases, with 6 bases of the junction left unmatched. This chain's CDR3 is CASSPTGENGYTF. CDR3 nucleotides: TGTGCCAGCAGCCCTACAGGGGAAAATGGCTACACCTTC. Full variable domain (remainder filled in from reference TRBV5-6 and TRBJ1-2): DAGVTQSPTHLIKTRGQQVTLRCSPKSGHDTVSWYQQALGQGPQFIFQYYEEEERQRGNFPDRFSGHQFPNYSSELNVNALLLGDSALYLCASSPTGENGYTFGSGTRLTVV.

The V and J genes are TRBV30 and TRBJ1-1, with 8 bases matching TRBD1. Trimming cost V 3 bases and J 6 bases; bases outside gene matches: 6. There are 13 residues in the CDR3. Germline V gene data show CDR1 as GTSNPN and CDR2 as SVGIG (reference sequence). The CDR3 sequence is CAWSSQGASEAFF. The CDR3 DNA reads TGTGCCTGGAGCTCGCAGGGGGCTTCTGAAGCTTTCTTT.

The chain recombines TRBV7-8 with TRBJ1-3; TRBD1 is a possible D gene (6 bases). V shed 2 bases and J shed 0 bases, with 14 bases lying between them. The CDR3 runs 17 residues. The germline gives CDR1 SGHVS, CDR2 FQNEAQ. The chain's CDR3 is CASSLTYRDNSGNTIYF. The CDR3 DNA follows: TGTGCCAGCAGCTTAACTTACCGGGACAACTCTGGAAACACCATATATTTT. Based on the CDR3 plus reference TRBV7-8 and TRBJ1-3, the full variable domain is GAGVSQSPRYKVAKRGQDVALRCDPISGHVSLFWYQQALGQGPEFLTYFQNEAQLDKSGLPSDRFFAERPEGSVSTLKIQRTQQEDSAVYLCASSLTYRDNSGNTIYFGEGSWLTVV.

CDR3 coding DNA: TGTGCCAGCAAATCTACCGGGGAGCTGTTTTTT. It specifies CASKSTGELFF. The chain combines TRBV9 with TRBJ2-2; no definite D call. This CDR3 region has 11 residues. Germline CDR1 reads SGDLS; CDR2 reads YYNGEE. V lost 6 bases and J 5 bases, leaving 5 bases between the germline ends.

The chain uses TRBV24-1 and TRBJ1-2; 12 bases agree with TRBD1. The CDR3 covers 15 residues. Germline CDR1 KGHDR, CDR2 SFDVKD. The J segment lost 7 bases and the V segment lost 4 bases, leaving 6 bases of the junction unmatched. The CDR3 here is CATSEPGQGASGYTF. The CDR3 nucleotides read TGTGCCACCAGTGAACCGGGACAGGGGGCGTCTGGCTACACCTTC.

This rearrangement joins TRBV24-1 to TRBJ2-7; 9 bases align to TRBD1. Trimming at V came to 5 bases and at J to 3 bases, leaving 10 bases not matched to a gene. Germline V gives CDR1 KGHDR, CDR2 SFDVKD. The CDR3 is 16 amino acids. The CDR3 loop reads CATSALSGTGSYEQYF. In DNA, the CDR3 is TGTGCCACCAGTGCCCTTTCCGGGACAGGGAGCTACGAGCAGTACTTC.

This clone was recorded a few times. The rearrangement uses TRBV3-1 (or the pseudogene TRBV3-2) and TRBJ1-1; possibly TRBD1 for D (5 bases). The length of the CDR3 is 16 residues. Germline assignment: CDR1 LGHDT and CDR2 YNNKEL (reference sequence). Between the trimmed V and J ends, which lost 1 base and 0 bases, there was a span of 12 bases. The CDR3 spells CASSQVFAGVNTEAFF. CDR3 coding DNA: TGTGCCAGCAGCCAAGTTTTTGCGGGGGTGAACACTGAAGCTTTCTTT.